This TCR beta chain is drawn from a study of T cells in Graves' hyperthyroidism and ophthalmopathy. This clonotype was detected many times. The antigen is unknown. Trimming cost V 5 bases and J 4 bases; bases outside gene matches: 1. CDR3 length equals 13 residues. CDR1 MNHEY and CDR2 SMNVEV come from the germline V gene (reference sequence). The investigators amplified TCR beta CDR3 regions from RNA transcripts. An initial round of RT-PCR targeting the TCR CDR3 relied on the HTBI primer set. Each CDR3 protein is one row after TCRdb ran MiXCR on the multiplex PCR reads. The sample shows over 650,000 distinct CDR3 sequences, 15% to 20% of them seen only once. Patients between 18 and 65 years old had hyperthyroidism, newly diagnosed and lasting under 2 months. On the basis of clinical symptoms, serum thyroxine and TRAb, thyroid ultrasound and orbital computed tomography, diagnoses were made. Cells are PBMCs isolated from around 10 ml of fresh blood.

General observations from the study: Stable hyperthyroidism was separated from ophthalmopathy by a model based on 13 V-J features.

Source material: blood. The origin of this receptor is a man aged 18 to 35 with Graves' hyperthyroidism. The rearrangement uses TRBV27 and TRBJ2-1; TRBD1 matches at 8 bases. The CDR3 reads CASSRTGYNEQFF. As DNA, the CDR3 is TGTGCCAGCAGTCGGACAGGGTACAATGAGCAGTTCTTC.